This passage covers 22 T cell receptor beta chains from one sample sequenced in a study of CD8 T cells in Susac syndrome (dated 2019 in TCRdb). Preparation of the library involved the immunoSEQ multiplex PCR assay. RNA was extracted using the RNeasy kit, and roughly 0.5 to 1 ug of the RNA was reverse transcribed with random hexamers. The public sequencing data were trimmed at Q25 with fastp and processed into clonotypes with MiXCR by TCRdb, which kept only in-frame beta chains. Rows are unified per CDR3 protein, each entry keeping the most common DNA and genes. The sample table records approximately 270,000 distinct CDR3 sequences; roughly 93% of these occur just once. Of the sample, roughly 0.07% is held by the ten largest clones. The sequenced sample was CD4+ T cells from PBMCs. Receptor source: a human donor with multiple sclerosis.

V gene TRBV28 combines with J gene TRBJ2-7, with 7 bases aligning to TRBD1. Germline-derived CDR1 and CDR2 are MDHEN and SYDVKM. Trimming at V came to 5 bases and at J to 0 bases, leaving 4 bases not matched to a gene. The CDR3 loop spans 14 amino acids. The CDR3 spells CASSPGTDSYEQYF. Written as DNA, the CDR3 is TGTGCCAGCAGTCCCGGGACAGACTCCTACGAGCAGTACTTC.

This chain uses TRBV10-2 with TRBJ2-1; 9 bases agree with TRBD2. The CDR3 covers 15 residues. CDR1 is WSHSY and CDR2 is SAAADI in the germline V gene. The J segment lost 8 bases and the V segment lost 3 bases, leaving 8 bases of the junction unmatched. The DNA of the CDR3 is TGCGCCAGCAGTGAAAGCGGGGGGCGCGGGGATGAGCAGTTCTTC. Residues: CASSESGGRGDEQFF.

The rearrangement uses TRBV19 and TRBJ2-1, with 9 bases matching TRBD1. CDR1 is LNHDA and CDR2 is SQIVND in the germline V gene (reference sequence). With 5 bases clipped from V and 9 bases from J, the junction kept 14 bases outside the gene matches. This CDR3 has 16 residues. This CDR3 reads CASSAEQGAHLVEQFF. CDR3 DNA sequence: TGTGCCAGTAGTGCTGAACAGGGGGCGCATTTGGTTGAGCAGTTCTTC.

The chain employs TRBV2 and TRBJ1-4, with D possibly TRBD1 on 5 matching bases. Germline assignment: CDR1 SNHLY and CDR2 FYNNEI. The CDR3 runs to 15 residues. The ends were cut back, 2 bases at V and 6 bases at J, with 13 bases in the middle. In DNA, the CDR3 is TGTGCCAGCAGTGAACCCACCGGGACGGATGAAAAACTGTTTTTT. Translating it yields CASSEPTGTDEKLFF.

The chain employs TRBV30 and TRBJ1-5; D is undetermined. Deletions cut 4 bases from V and 4 bases from J, with 11 bases between. The length of the CDR3 is 13 residues. Germline CDR1 and CDR2: GTSNPN and SVGIG (reference sequence). The CDR3 reads CAWTRTENQPQHF. CDR3 DNA: TGTGCCTGGACTCGGACTGAAAATCAGCCCCAGCATTTT.

The rearrangement links TRBV2 to TRBJ2-3; D call uncertain. The V end lost 5 bases, the J end lost 10 bases, and 19 bases lay between the germline ends. The CDR3 covers 14 residues. Germline assignment: CDR1 SNHLY and CDR2 FYNNEI. The CDR3 here is CASSTPPYTEAQYF. Here the CDR3 DNA reads TGTGCCAGCAGTACCCCTCCCTATACCGAGGCGCAGTATTTT.

The V gene is TRBV18, the J gene TRBJ2-5; the D call may be TRBD1 or TRBD2 (6 bases each). Trimming left V 3 bases short and J 1 base short, with 12 bases between. Germline V gene lookup returns CDR1 KGHSH and CDR2 LQKENI. The CDR3 has 15 residues. The CDR3 protein is CASSPTWGAQETQYF. CDR3 nucleotide sequence: TGTGCCAGCTCACCCACGTGGGGGGCCCAAGAGACCCAGTACTTC.

The chain employs TRBV2 and TRBJ2-2, with 9 bases fitting TRBD1. V was pared by 2 bases and J by 5 bases, with 3 bases of the junction left unmatched. Germline CDR1 is SNHLY and CDR2 is FYNNEI. There are 15 residues in the CDR3. Here the CDR3 reads CASSEPGQGTGELFF. CDR3 coding DNA: TGTGCCAGCAGTGAACCGGGACAGGGTACCGGGGAGCTGTTTTTT.

This chain links TRBV5-4 with TRBJ2-5; D perhaps matches TRBD1 (5 bases). In germline, CDR1 is SGHNT, CDR2 YYREEE (reference sequence). With 3 bases removed from V and 3 bases from J, the gap between germline ends came to 12 bases. This CDR3 comprises 14 residues. CDR3 residues: CASSSGHPEETQYF. The CDR3 DNA reads as TGTGCCAGCAGCTCAGGACACCCCGAAGAGACCCAGTACTTC.

The chain recombines TRBV30 with TRBJ1-3; tentative D call: TRBD1 (5 bases). The ends were cut back, 2 bases at V and 4 bases at J, with 18 bases in the middle. CDR1 and CDR2 from the germline V gene are GTSNPN and SVGIG (reference sequence). There are 16 residues in the CDR3. The CDR3 loop is CAWSFGTLGAGNTIYF. CDR3 sequence (DNA): TGTGCCTGGAGTTTCGGGACCTTGGGCGCAGGAAACACCATATATTTT.

This clonotype was recorded only once. This chain links TRBV3-1 with TRBJ1-5; TRBD1 is a possible D gene (6 bases). Germline V lookup: CDR1 LGHDT, CDR2 YNNKEL (reference sequence). The length of the CDR3 is 14 residues. Trimming took 4 bases from V and 0 from J, leaving 7 bases between them. CDR3 amino acids: CASSPGDSNQPQHF. DNA of the CDR3: TGTGCCAGCAGCCCAGGGGATAGCAATCAGCCCCAGCATTTT.

This chain connects TRBV12-3 or TRBV12-4 to TRBJ1-5, with D uncertain. V was trimmed by 1 base and J by 4 bases, leaving 5 bases between them. This CDR3 has 13 residues. CDR3 protein: CASSLGTNQPQHF. As DNA, the CDR3 is TGTGCCAGCAGTTTAGGGACGAATCAGCCCCAGCATTTT.

This chain connects TRBV9 to TRBJ2-1; 7 bases fit TRBD2. Germline V CDR1 and CDR2: SGDLS, YYNGEE. Unmatched junction bases numbered 4, after V lost 0 bases and J lost 10 bases. This CDR3 has 13 amino acids. The CDR3 DNA reads as TGTGCCAGCAGCGTAGGTCAACTAGCGGAGCAGTTCTTC. Its translation is CASSVGQLAEQFF.

The chain is built from TRBV24-1 and TRBJ1-3, with D unresolved. Trimming left V 4 bases short and J 2 bases short, with 8 bases between. CDR1 is KGHDR and CDR2 is SFDVKD in the germline V gene. The CDR3 has 14 amino acids. CDR3 sequence (DNA): TGTGCCACCAGTGAATCCGGGACTGGAAACACCATATATTTT. Amino acids: CATSESGTGNTIYF.

This chain links TRBV24-1 with TRBJ1-5; a weak D match, TRBD1 (5 bases). The CDR3 runs 14 residues. Germline assignment: CDR1 KGHDR and CDR2 SFDVKD. The V and J ends lost 3 bases and 5 bases respectively, with 10 bases between them. DNA of the CDR3: TGTGCCACCAGTGATCCTGGGGGACATCAGCCCCAGCATTTT. Translation: CATSDPGGHQPQHF.

The chain couples TRBV12-3 or TRBV12-4 to TRBJ1-6; TRBD1 is a possible D gene (5 bases). The V gene lost 6 bases and the J gene lost 3 bases, with 15 bases spanning the gap. The CDR3 totals 16 residues. Here the CDR3 DNA reads TGTGCCAGCAGGTCCCGGAGGGGAGGCTATAATTCACCCCTCCACTTT. Protein product: CASRSRRGGYNSPLHF.

The chain carries TRBV5-1 and TRBJ2-7; a possible D gene is TRBD2 (5 bases). There are 15 residues in the CDR3. CDR1 is SGHRS and CDR2 is YFSETQ in the germline V gene. Trimming shortened V by 4 bases and J by 8 bases, and 22 bases separated the two germline ends. The CDR3 region is CASSAGLRDATQQYF. The DNA for the CDR3 is TGCGCCAGCAGCGCGGGTCTCCGTGACGCTACGCAGCAGTACTTC.

The J gene is TRBJ2-3, the V gene TRBV5-4, with no clear D. CDR1 SGHNT and CDR2 YYREEE come from the germline V gene (reference sequence). The CDR3 spans 13 residues. Deletions cut 4 bases from V and 2 bases from J, with 8 bases between. The CDR3 DNA sequence: TGTGCCAGCAGCGATACAGCCACAGATACGCAGTATTTT. Encoded protein: CASSDTATDTQYF. The full variable domain, completed using reference TRBV5-4 and TRBJ2-3, is ETGVTQSPTHLIKTRGQQVTLRCSSQSGHNTVSWYQQALGQGPQFIFQYYREEENGRGNFPPRFSGLQFPNYSSELNVNALELDDSALYLCASSDTATDTQYFGPGTRLTVL.

V is TRBV10-3 and J is TRBJ2-7, with a tentative D call TRBD1 (6 bases). V lost 6 bases and J lost 5, with 14 bases in between. CDR3 length: 13 residues. Germline CDR1 is ENHRY and CDR2 is SYGVKD. CDR3 coding DNA: TGTGCCATCAGCGGCAGAGGGGGAGACGAGCAGTACGTC. This encodes CAISGRGGDEQYV.

The chain is built from TRBV18 and TRBJ1-1; D unclear. CDR1 and CDR2 (germline): KGHSH, LQKENI. Trimming took off 6 bases at V and 4 bases at J, with 12 bases between the two ends. CDR3 size: 13 residues. The CDR3: CASSPLGGTEAFF. CDR3 bases: TGTGCCAGCTCCCCCTTGGGTGGCACTGAAGCTTTCTTT. The whole variable domain, filled in from reference TRBV18 and TRBJ1-1, reads NAGVMQNPRHLVRRRGQEARLRCSPMKGHSHVYWYRQLPEEGLKFMVYLQKENIIDESGMPKERFSAEFPKEGPSILRIQQVVRGDSAAYFCASSPLGGTEAFFGQGTRLTVV.

The J gene is TRBJ2-1, the V gene TRBV19; 13 nucleotides align to TRBD2. The length of the CDR3 is 14 residues. The V gene's germline CDR1 is LNHDA and CDR2 SQIVND (reference sequence). V shed 3 bases and J 10 bases; nucleotides not matched to a gene: 3. The CDR3 bases are TGTGCCAGTAGTATTACTAGCGGGAGGGCAGAGCAGTTCTTC. Amino acids: CASSITSGRAEQFF.

This chain connects TRBV15 to TRBJ2-1; 13 positions match TRBD2. The CDR3 has 16 amino acids. Germline V CDR1 and CDR2: LNHNV, YYDKDF (reference sequence). The V segment lost 2 bases and the J segment 8 bases; nucleotides outside the gene matches: 6. CDR3 DNA sequence: TGTGCCACCAGCAGACAACTAGCGGGAGGGGTACATGAGCAGTTCTTC. This translates into CATSRQLAGGVHEQFF.